This TCR beta chain was retrieved from a study of T cell responses to AZD1222 COVID-19 vaccine (dated by TCRdb to the early 2020s). Notes on the research overall: AZD1222 recipients given second doses at about 4 weeks or at about 12 weeks were pooled, since spike-specific TCR depth and breadth were not found to differ between the two schedules. A total of 230 to 250 trial participants underwent TCR sequencing, of whom approximately 210 received two doses of AZD1222 and about 26 received two doses of the MenACWY control vaccine. Trial participants were enrolled into age subgroups of 18-55, 56-69 and 70-plus years, which contained roughly 140, 27 and 60 TCR-sequenced participants, respectively.

From cysteine to phenylalanine, the CDR3 is 16 amino acids long. The kept DNA is CDR3 alone, 48 bases in frame from the first base. Via the germline V gene, CDR1 is SGHDT and CDR2 YYEEEE. The germline V and J ends show losses of 5 bases and 0 bases respectively, and no gene match explains 5 bases of the junction. General study outcomes and caveats: Conclusions about previously exposed vaccinees are limited because only a handful of AZD1222 recipients were SARS-CoV-2 seropositive at baseline. The 56-69-year group was small, and its depth increase did not reach significance, likely because of low power. After two AZD1222 doses, both the breadth and the depth of spike-specific TCRs were significantly higher than at day 0 and than in MenACWY recipients. The vaccine-associated CD4 TCRs covered the entire spike protein, and the dominant responses fell in regions 160-218 and 743-854. Because no day 14 peak-response samples were available, repertoires were characterized only after the peak T cell response. Most participants were white British and females outnumbered males, and the authors suggested that clonal diversity may have been underestimated. Reportedly, almost half of the unique spike-specific TCRs recognized epitopes lying outside the regions that are mutated in the B.1.351 and B.1.1.7 variants.

The CDR3 regions of human TCRbeta chains were analyzed by immunosequencing. The source study handled its data this way. Repertoire TCRs were checked for matches against a reference library of SARS-CoV-2-specific TCRs that had been generated using the MIRA antigen-specificity platform. Breadth meant the fraction of unique TCRs that were SARS-CoV-2-associated, whereas depth meant the fraction of total T cells that were SARS-CoV-2-associated. Each spike-specific TCR was assigned to its reactive spike region and to a CD4 or CD8 class using the MIRA data. Log10-transformed breadth and depth values were compared by one-way ANOVA with Sidak's multiple comparisons tests. TCRdb limited this immuneACCESS table to in-frame rearrangements with V and J called. A share of clones is missing; checked studies link under half to unresolved V genes, and the rest is unexplained. The V and J calls and clone size come from that table; D and trimming were worked out from the DNA. This sample gives about 150,000 clones in total; about 91% of them show up just once. The ten top clones hold 2% to 2.5% of the sample.

Remarks on this clone: It lacks a known antigen. Per-nucleotide qualities are absent, and no much larger clonotype sits a single base away.

Sample time point, as interpreted from the label and publication: baseline before first vaccination. The vaccinee samples were drawn from two UK trials, COV001 and COV002, one of which was a single-blind randomized controlled phase 2/3 trial testing AZD1222 (ChAdOx1 nCoV-19) in healthy adults. For TCRbeta chain sequencing, PBMC samples from trial participants were taken at day 0 and at day 28 after the second dose. The clonotype originates from an adult in good health. Sample: peripheral blood, taken on day 0 of AZD1222 vaccination. The chain was built from TRBV5-6 and TRBJ2-2, with 9 bases matching TRBD1. CDR3 sequence: CASSLRTGANTGELFF. The DNA is TGTGCCAGCAGTTTGCGGACAGGGGCGAACACCGGGGAGCTGTTTTTT.